A single sample gave rise to the 21 T cell receptor beta chains below, sequenced in a study of identical twins. MiXCR, run by TCRdb on the 5' RACE reads, gives a single entry per CDR3 protein. The sample has a few hundred thousand distinct CDR3 sequences, more than 9.5% seen once. This sample also appeared in a second study, on yellow fever vaccine responses in identical twins.

The sequenced sample was memory (CD45RO+) T cells sorted from blood. All receptors come from a woman under 30 in good health.

This clonotype was detected many times. This chain joins TRBV29-1 and TRBJ2-4; weak D call: TRBD1 (6 bases). The CDR3 spans 12 residues. V dropped 4 bases and J dropped 9 bases, with 13 bases sitting between them. CDR1 is SQVTM, CDR2 ANQGSEA, per germline. CDR3 in amino acids: CSVVAQGGIQYF. CDR3 nucleotide sequence: TGCAGCGTTGTAGCACAGGGCGGCATTCAGTACTTC.

This clonotype was found a few times. V usage is TRBV7-2 and J usage is TRBJ2-5, with D perhaps given as TRBD1 or TRBD2 (6 bases each). Per the germline V gene, CDR1 is SGHTA and CDR2 is FQGNSA. The CDR3 length is 15 residues. Trimming pared 7 bases from V and 1 base from J, leaving 16 bases between. CDR3 sequence (DNA): TGTGCCAGCACCCGGGACGGGGGCTTCCAAGAGACCCAGTACTTC. It codes for CASTRDGGFQETQYF.

There are a few counts of this clonotype. This chain joins TRBV3-1 and TRBJ1-1; the D is unclear. CDR1 LGHDT and CDR2 YNNKEL come from the germline V gene (reference sequence). The CDR3 spans 12 residues. The V end lost 2 bases, the J end lost 8 bases, and 9 bases lay between the germline ends. The CDR3 is CASSQNGREAFF. The CDR3 nucleotides read TGTGCCAGCAGCCAAAATGGCAGGGAAGCTTTCTTT.

This clonotype was seen only a few times. This sequence joins TRBV3-1 and TRBJ2-7; 9 bases are shared with TRBD2. The CDR3 sequence is 14 residues long. Germline CDR1 LGHDT, CDR2 YNNKEL (reference sequence). J was trimmed by 6 bases and V by 3 bases; bases with no gene match: 6. CDR3 sequence (DNA): TGTGCCAGCAGCCATAGCGGGAGCGGGGCCGAGCAGTACTTC. This gives the protein CASSHSGSGAEQYF.

This rearrangement joins TRBV28 to TRBJ1-1; D remains ambiguous. Germline V gives CDR1 MDHEN, CDR2 SYDVKM. CDR3 length equals 15 residues. Trimming took 5 bases from V and 6 from J, leaving 19 bases between them. In nucleotides, the CDR3 is TGTGCCAGCAGTCCCCCCTTGACGTCAAAGGCTGAAGCTTTCTTT. Encoded protein: CASSPPLTSKAEAFF.

This clonotype has at least ten counts. The V and J genes are TRBV7-8 and TRBJ2-7; TRBD2 matches 8 bases. Germline CDR1 is SGHVS and CDR2 is FQNEAQ. The CDR3 length is 15 residues. With 8 bases clipped from V and 2 bases from J, the junction kept 11 bases outside the gene matches. For the CDR3, the DNA is TGTGCCAGCGGCGGAGGTAGCGGGATTACCTACGAGCAGTACTTC. It codes for CASGGGSGITYEQYF.

This clonotype was recorded many times. The genes are TRBV5-1 and TRBJ2-1; no firm D call. The V end lost 4 bases, the J end lost 2 bases, and 13 bases lay between the germline ends. The CDR3 runs to 15 residues. Per germline, CDR1 SGHRS and CDR2 YFSETQ. The CDR3 is CASSQAALTYNEQFF. CDR3 sequence (DNA): TGCGCCAGCAGCCAGGCCGCGTTAACCTACAATGAGCAGTTCTTC.

The chain is built from TRBV12-3 or TRBV12-4 and TRBJ2-7; TRBD1 matches 9 bases. J gave up 2 bases and V 6 bases, and 8 bases lay outside the gene matches. This CDR3 spans 15 amino acids. The CDR3 nucleotides read TGTGCCAGCAGCCGGACAGGGGAGGCGGCCTACGAGCAGTACTTC. This gives the protein CASSRTGEAAYEQYF.

The sample holds a few counts of this clonotype. The chain recombines TRBV20-1 with TRBJ1-6; D is uncertain. Trimming took off 5 bases at V and 7 bases at J, with 9 bases between the two ends. Germline V gene data show CDR1 as DFQATT and CDR2 as SNEGSKA (reference sequence). This CDR3 contains 12 residues. CDR3 DNA sequence: TGCAGTGCTCAGAGGGCCAATTCACCCCTCCACTTT. It encodes CSAQRANSPLHF.

This clonotype was found many times. The chain employs TRBV29-1 and TRBJ2-5, with D possibly called TRBD1 or TRBD2 (6 bases each). Germline V gene data show CDR1 as SQVTM and CDR2 as ANQGSEA. The CDR3 has 13 residues. Trimming took off 6 bases at V and 4 bases at J, with 15 bases between the two ends. The CDR3 region has the DNA TGCAGCGTAGGGGGGCTTCAAGGAGAGACCCAGTACTTC. It is translated as CSVGGLQGETQYF.

This clonotype was detected only a few times. This rearrangement joins TRBV20-1 to TRBJ2-7, with 7 nucleotides matching TRBD1. The CDR3 runs 17 residues. Germline CDR1 is DFQATT and CDR2 is SNEGSKA (reference sequence). The V gene end was trimmed by 5 bases and the J gene end by 2 bases; junction bases not matched to a gene: 18. CDR3 region: CSAPRLTGEGAPYEQYF. The CDR3 DNA reads TGCAGTGCTCCCCGGCTAACAGGGGAAGGGGCCCCCTACGAGCAGTACTTC.

The rearrangement links TRBV6-1 to TRBJ2-7, with TRBD1 matching 7 bases. The CDR3 is made up of 15 amino acids. Germline trimming cut 6 bases from V and 3 bases from J; bases unmatched to any gene: 11. Looked up from germline, CDR1 is MNHNS and CDR2 is SASEGT. Written as DNA, the CDR3 is TGTGCCAGCAGCAAAACAGGGGAAAATCTCTACGAGCAGTACTTC. Amino acid sequence: CASSKTGENLYEQYF.

This clonotype has ten or more counts. Germline is not matched at one junction end, which may reflect a read error. The V and J genes are TRBV4-3 and TRBJ2-5; D assignment may be TRBD1 or TRBD2 (5 bases each). This CDR3 has 14 amino acids. Looked up from germline, CDR1 is LGHNA and CDR2 is YSLEER. For the CDR3, the DNA is TGCGCCAGCAGCCAAGGGCCCGGGGCAGACAAGCTGAACTTC. It codes for CASSQGPGADKLNF.

This clonotype turned up a few times. In nucleotides, the CDR3 is TGTGCCAGCAGCCAGACCGGGACAGGGACCGGGGAGCTGTTTTTT. The encoded protein is CASSQTGTGTGELFF. The J gene is TRBJ2-2, the V gene TRBV3-1; 9 nucleotides align to TRBD1. The junction had 4 bases not matched to a gene; V was cut back by 3 bases and J by 5 bases. Germline assignment: CDR1 LGHDT and CDR2 YNNKEL (reference sequence). The CDR3 totals 15 residues.

V is TRBV6-1 and J is TRBJ2-7, with D perhaps given as TRBD1 or TRBD2 (5 bases each). Trimming removed 9 bases at V and 0 bases at J, with 15 bases between. The CDR3 consists of 14 residues. Germline assignment: CDR1 MNHNS and CDR2 SASEGT. CDR3 sequence (DNA): TGTGCCAGTAGGGACGGCCTAAGCTCCTACGAGCAGTACTTC. Protein sequence: CASRDGLSSYEQYF.

This clonotype was counted a few times. The rearrangement links TRBV2 to TRBJ2-1; 11 nucleotides align to TRBD2. V dropped 4 bases and J dropped 6; count of bases not matched to a gene: 8. CDR3 length equals 16 residues. The germline V gene encodes CDR1 SNHLY and CDR2 FYNNEI. CDR3 sequence (DNA): TGTGCCAGCAGTGGAATAGCGGGGGGGCCTCGCAATGAGCAGTTCTTC. Translation: CASSGIAGGPRNEQFF.

This clonotype was observed a handful of times. The V call is TRBV3-1, the J call TRBJ2-3, with 8 bases identical to TRBD2. Per germline, CDR1 LGHDT and CDR2 YNNKEL (reference sequence). The CDR3 covers 15 residues. V was pared by 2 bases and J by 8 bases, with 9 bases of the junction left unmatched. The CDR3: CASSQKSGGSPTQYF. In DNA form, the CDR3 reads TGTGCCAGCAGCCAAAAAAGCGGGGGCTCTCCTACGCAGTATTTT.

This clonotype showed up just a few times. This sequence joins TRBV28 and TRBJ2-7; no reliable D call. The V gene's germline CDR1 is MDHEN and CDR2 SYDVKM. Trimming took 8 bases from V and 2 from J, leaving 13 bases between them. The CDR3 runs to 13 residues. The CDR3 coding sequence is TGTGCCAGCGCCCTTCGAGTACCCTACGAGCAGTACTTC. Amino acid sequence: CASALRVPYEQYF.

In its sample, this clonotype was seen once. The V call is TRBV14, the J call TRBJ2-4; either TRBD1 or TRBD2 may supply D (5 bases each). V lost 2 bases, J lost 1 base, and 15 bases lay in between. The CDR3 is 17 amino acids. Germline V gives CDR1 SGHDN, CDR2 FVKESK. The CDR3 here is CASSQRRGGEAKNIQYF. CDR3 nucleotide sequence: TGTGCCAGCAGCCAAAGAAGGGGTGGGGAGGCCAAAAACATTCAGTACTTC.

This clonotype was observed many times. V and J are TRBV15 and TRBJ1-1; TRBD1 matches 11 bases. The CDR3 totals 15 residues. V lost 1 base to trimming and J lost 5 bases; unmatched junction nucleotides: 3. Germline CDR1 reads LNHNV; CDR2 reads YYDKDF (reference sequence). The CDR3, as DNA: TGTGCCACCAGCAGAGCGGGACAGGGGGAGACTGAAGCTTTCTTT. Residues: CATSRAGQGETEAFF.

In its sample, this clonotype was seen a few times. The rearrangement joins TRBV29-1 to TRBJ2-4; D may be TRBD1 (5 bases). This CDR3 is built from 12 residues. V was pared by 6 bases and J by 8 bases, with 14 bases between. Germline values: CDR1 SQVTM, CDR2 ANQGSEA. CDR3 sequence reads: CSVGHQADIQYF. The CDR3, as DNA: TGCAGCGTCGGACACCAGGCGGACATTCAGTACTTC.